What follows is one T cell receptor (beta chain) and its context. CDR1 and CDR2 (germline): SNHLY, FYNNEI. Trimming took 1 base from V and 4 from J; bases not matched to a gene: 0. The CDR3 runs to 14 residues. The entry originates in a study of T cell changes during pregnancy in multiple sclerosis. Assay used: immunoSEQ multiplex PCR; TCRdb lists only in-frame clones, some missing. The sample includes 69,000 or so clones, 90% to 95% of them seen just once. The receptor's source is a female donor in good health, enrolled as a control in a pregnancy study. The source was CD4+ T cells from peripheral blood mononuclear cells, collected in the third trimester of pregnancy. The rearrangement uses TRBV2 and TRBJ2-5, with 10 bases aligning to TRBD1. The CDR3 DNA sequence: TGTGCCAGCAGTGAAGGGACAGGGGGAGAGACCCAGTACTTC. This gives the protein CASSEGTGGETQYF.